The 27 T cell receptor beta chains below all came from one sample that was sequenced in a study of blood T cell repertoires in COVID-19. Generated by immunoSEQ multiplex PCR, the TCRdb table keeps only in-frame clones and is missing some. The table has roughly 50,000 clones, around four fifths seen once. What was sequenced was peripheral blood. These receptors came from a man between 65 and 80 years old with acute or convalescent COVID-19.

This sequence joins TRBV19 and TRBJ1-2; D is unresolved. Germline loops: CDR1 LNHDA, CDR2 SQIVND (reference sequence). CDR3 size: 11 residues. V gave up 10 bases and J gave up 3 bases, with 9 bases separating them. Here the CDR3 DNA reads TGTGCCACATCACTGGACTATGGCTACACCTTC. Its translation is CATSLDYGYTF. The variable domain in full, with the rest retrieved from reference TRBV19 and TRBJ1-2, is DGGITQSPKYLFRKEGQNVTLSCEQNLNHDAMYWYRQDPGQGLRLIYYSQIVNDFQKGDIAEGYSVSREKKESFPLTVTSAQKNPTAFYLCATSLDYGYTFGSGTRLTVV.

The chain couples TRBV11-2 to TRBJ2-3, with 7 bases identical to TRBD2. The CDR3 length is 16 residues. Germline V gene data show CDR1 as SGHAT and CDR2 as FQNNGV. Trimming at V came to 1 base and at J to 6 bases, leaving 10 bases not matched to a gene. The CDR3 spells CASSLGAASGWDTQYF. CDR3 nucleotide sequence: TGTGCCAGCAGCTTAGGGGCGGCTAGCGGATGGGATACGCAGTATTTT.

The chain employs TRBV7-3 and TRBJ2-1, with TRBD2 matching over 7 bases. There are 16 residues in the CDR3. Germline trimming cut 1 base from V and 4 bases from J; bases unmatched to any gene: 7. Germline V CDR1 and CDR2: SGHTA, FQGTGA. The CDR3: CASSLKGGSSYNEQFF. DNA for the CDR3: TGTGCCAGCAGCTTAAAGGGCGGGAGCAGTTACAATGAGCAGTTCTTC.

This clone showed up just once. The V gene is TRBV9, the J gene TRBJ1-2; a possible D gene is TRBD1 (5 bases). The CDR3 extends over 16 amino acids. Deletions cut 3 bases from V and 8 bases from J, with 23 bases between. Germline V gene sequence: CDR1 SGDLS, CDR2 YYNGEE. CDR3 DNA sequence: TGTGCCAGCAGCGACGCTCGGGGGAGGGCAGAGTACGGCTACACCTTC. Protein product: CASSDARGRAEYGYTF.

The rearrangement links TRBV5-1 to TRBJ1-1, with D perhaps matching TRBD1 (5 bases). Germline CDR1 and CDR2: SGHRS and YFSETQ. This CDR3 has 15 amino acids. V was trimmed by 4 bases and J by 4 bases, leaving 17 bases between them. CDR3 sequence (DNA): TGCGCCAGCAGCATTTTTGGTGGTACAGGCACTGAAGCTTTCTTT. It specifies CASSIFGGTGTEAFF.

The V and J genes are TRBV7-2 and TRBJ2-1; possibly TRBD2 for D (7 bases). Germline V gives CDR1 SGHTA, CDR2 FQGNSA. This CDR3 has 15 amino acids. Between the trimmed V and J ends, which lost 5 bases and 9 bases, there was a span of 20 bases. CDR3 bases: TGTGCCAGCAGCCCAGGCGGCGGGGGCGGGGGTGAGCAGTTCTTC. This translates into CASSPGGGGGGEQFF.

The CDR3 protein is CATSRELTAYEQYF. The CDR3 nucleotides are TGTGCCACCAGCAGAGAACTAACTGCCTACGAGCAGTACTTC. The genes are TRBV15 and TRBJ2-7, with D unresolved. Trimming took off 0 bases at V and 2 bases at J, with 8 bases between the two ends. The CDR3 length is 14 residues. Looked up from germline, CDR1 is LNHNV and CDR2 is YYDKDF (reference sequence). Full variable domain (outside the CDR3, taken from reference TRBV15 and TRBJ2-7): DAMVIQNPRYQVTQFGKPVTLSCSQTLNHNVMYWYQQKSSQAPKLLFHYYDKDFNNEADTPDNFQSRRPNTSFCFLDIRSPGLGDTAMYLCATSRELTAYEQYFGPGTRLTVT.

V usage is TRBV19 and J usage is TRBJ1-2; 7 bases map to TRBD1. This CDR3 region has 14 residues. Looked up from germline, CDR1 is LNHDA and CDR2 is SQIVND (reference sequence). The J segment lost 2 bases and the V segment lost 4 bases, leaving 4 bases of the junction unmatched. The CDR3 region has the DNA TGTGCCAGTAGTACCGGGACAGAGAACTATGGCTACACCTTC. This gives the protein CASSTGTENYGYTF.

CDR3 sequence reads: CSAVGSTEAFF. The DNA for the CDR3 is TGCAGTGCCGTTGGGAGCACTGAAGCTTTCTTT. This chain uses TRBV20-1 with TRBJ1-1; D uncertain. With 6 bases removed from V and 4 bases from J, the gap between germline ends came to 9 bases. Per germline, CDR1 DFQATT and CDR2 SNEGSKA (reference sequence). The CDR3 length is 11 residues.

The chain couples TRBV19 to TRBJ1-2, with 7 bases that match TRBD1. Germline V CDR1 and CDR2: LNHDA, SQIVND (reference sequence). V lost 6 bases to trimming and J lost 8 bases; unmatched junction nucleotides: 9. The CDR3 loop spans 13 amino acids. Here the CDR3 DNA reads TGTGCCAGTAGAAGGAACAGGGGAGGAGGCTACACCTTC. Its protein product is CASRRNRGGGYTF.

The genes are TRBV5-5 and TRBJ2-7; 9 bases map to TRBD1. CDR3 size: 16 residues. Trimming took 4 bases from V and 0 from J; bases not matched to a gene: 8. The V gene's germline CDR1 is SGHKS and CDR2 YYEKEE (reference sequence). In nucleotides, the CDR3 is TGTGCCAGCAGCCCTGCCGGGACAGGGTTCTCCTACGAGCAGTACTTC. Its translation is CASSPAGTGFSYEQYF.

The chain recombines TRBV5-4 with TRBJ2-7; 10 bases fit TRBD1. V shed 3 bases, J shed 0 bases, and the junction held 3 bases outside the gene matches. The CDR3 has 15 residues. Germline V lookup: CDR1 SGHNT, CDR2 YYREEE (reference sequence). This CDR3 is CASSWDRGFSYEQYF. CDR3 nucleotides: TGTGCCAGCAGCTGGGACAGGGGCTTCTCCTACGAGCAGTACTTC.

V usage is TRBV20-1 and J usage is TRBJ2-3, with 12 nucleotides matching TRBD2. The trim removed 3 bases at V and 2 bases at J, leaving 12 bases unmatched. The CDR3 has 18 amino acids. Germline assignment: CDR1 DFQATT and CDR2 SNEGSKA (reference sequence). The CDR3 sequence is CSASPGLAGSGATDTQYF. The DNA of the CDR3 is TGCAGTGCTAGTCCGGGACTAGCGGGCTCAGGGGCCACAGATACGCAGTATTTT.

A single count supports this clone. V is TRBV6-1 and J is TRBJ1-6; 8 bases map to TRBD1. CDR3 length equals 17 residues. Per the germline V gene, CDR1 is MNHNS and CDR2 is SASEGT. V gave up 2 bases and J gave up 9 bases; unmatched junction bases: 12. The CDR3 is CASSERIRGRDSSPLHF. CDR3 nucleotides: TGTGCCAGCAGTGAAAGGATCAGGGGGCGCGATAGTTCACCCCTCCACTTT.

The CDR3, as DNA: TGTGCCAGCAGTCGGACAGGGGTGAACACTGAAGCTTTCTTT. Residues: CASSRTGVNTEAFF. V gene TRBV28 combines with J gene TRBJ1-1; 9 bases align to TRBD1. J lost 0 bases, V lost 5 bases, and 1 base had no gene match. Germline V CDR1 and CDR2: MDHEN, SYDVKM. The CDR3 consists of 14 residues. Full variable domain (remainder filled in from reference TRBV28 and TRBJ1-1): DVKVTQSSRYLVKRTGEKVFLECVQDMDHENMFWYRQDPGLGLRLIYFSYDVKMKEKGDIPEGYSVSREKKERFSLILESASTNQTSMYLCASSRTGVNTEAFFGQGTRLTVV.

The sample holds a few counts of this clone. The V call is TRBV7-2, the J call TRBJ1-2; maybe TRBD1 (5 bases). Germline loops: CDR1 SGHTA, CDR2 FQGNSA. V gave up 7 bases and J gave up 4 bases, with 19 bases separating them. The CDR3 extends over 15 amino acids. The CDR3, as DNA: TGTGCCAGCAACGACAATGCAGGGATGACCTATGGCTACACCTTC. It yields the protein CASNDNAGMTYGYTF.

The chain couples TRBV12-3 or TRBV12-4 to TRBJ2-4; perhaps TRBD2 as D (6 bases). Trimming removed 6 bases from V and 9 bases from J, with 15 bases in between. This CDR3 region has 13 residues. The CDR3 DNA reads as TGTGCCAGCAGCCGAGCGGGTCTGGGCATTCAGTACTTC. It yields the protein CASSRAGLGIQYF.

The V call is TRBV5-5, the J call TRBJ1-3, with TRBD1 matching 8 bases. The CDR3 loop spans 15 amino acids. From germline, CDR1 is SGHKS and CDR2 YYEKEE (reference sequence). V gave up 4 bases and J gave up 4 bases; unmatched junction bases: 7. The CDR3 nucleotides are TGTGCCAGCAGCGGTGGACAGGGTGCAGGAAACACCATATATTTT. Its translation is CASSGGQGAGNTIYF. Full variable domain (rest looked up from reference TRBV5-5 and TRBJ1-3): DAGVTQSPTHLIKTRGQQVTLRCSPISGHKSVSWYQQVLGQGPQFIFQYYEKEERGRGNFPDRFSARQFPNYSSELNVNALLLGDSALYLCASSGGQGAGNTIYFGEGSWLTVV.

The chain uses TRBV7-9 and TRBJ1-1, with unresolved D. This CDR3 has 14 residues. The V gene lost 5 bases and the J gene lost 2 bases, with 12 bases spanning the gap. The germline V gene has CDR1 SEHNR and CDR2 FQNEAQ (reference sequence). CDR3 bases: TGTGCCAGCAGCCACGGACTGCTTAACACTGAAGCTTTCTTT. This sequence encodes CASSHGLLNTEAFF.

CDR3 in DNA: TGTGCCAGTACAGGGGCTGAAAAGGTTGAAGCTTTCTTT. Translating gives CASTGAEKVEAFF. J is TRBJ1-1 and V is TRBV19; a possible D gene is TRBD1 (6 bases). The ends were cut back, 7 bases at V and 7 bases at J, with 16 bases in the middle. This CDR3 spans 13 amino acids. Germline V gives CDR1 LNHDA, CDR2 SQIVND (reference sequence).

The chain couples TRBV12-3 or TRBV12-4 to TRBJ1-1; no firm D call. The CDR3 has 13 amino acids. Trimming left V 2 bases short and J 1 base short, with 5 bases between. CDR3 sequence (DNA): TGTGCCAGCAGTTTAAGGAGGAACACTGAAGCTTTCTTT. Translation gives CASSLRRNTEAFF.

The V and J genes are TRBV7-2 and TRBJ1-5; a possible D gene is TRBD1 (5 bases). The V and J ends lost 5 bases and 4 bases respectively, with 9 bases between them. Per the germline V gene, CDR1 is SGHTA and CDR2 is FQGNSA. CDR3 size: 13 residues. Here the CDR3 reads CASSRGGNQPQHF. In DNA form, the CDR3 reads TGTGCCAGCAGCCGTGGGGGGAATCAGCCCCAGCATTTT.

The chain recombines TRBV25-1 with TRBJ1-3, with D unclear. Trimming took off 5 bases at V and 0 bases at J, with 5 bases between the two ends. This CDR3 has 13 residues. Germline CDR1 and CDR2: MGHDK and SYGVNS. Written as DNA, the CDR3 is TGTGCCAGCAGTAGAGGCTCTGGAAACACCATATATTTT. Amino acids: CASSRGSGNTIYF.

The CDR3 region has the DNA TGTGCCAGCAGCTTAGCCGAGGGTAGCGGAAGCTCCTACAATGAGCAGTTCTTC. Its protein is CASSLAEGSGSSYNEQFF. This rearrangement joins TRBV11-1 to TRBJ2-1; TRBD2 might be the D (6 bases). This CDR3 has 18 residues. Germline CDR1 SGHAT, CDR2 FQDESV (reference sequence). V gave up 0 bases and J gave up 0 bases, with 15 bases separating them.

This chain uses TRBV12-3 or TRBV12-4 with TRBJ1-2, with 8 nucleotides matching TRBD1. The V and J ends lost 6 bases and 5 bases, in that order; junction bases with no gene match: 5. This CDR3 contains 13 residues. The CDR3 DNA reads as TGTGCCAGCAGCTACGGACAGGGTTATGGCTACACCTTC. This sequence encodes CASSYGQGYGYTF.

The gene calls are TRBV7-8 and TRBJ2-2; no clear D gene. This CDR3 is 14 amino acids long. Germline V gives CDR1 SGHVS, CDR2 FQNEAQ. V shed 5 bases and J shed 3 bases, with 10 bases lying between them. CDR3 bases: TGTGCCAGCAGCCCAGTTGTGGACACCGGGGAGCTGTTTTTT. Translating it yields CASSPVVDTGELFF.

The CDR3 nucleotides are TGCGCCAGCACGGGCGCGGGAAAATACAATGAGCAGTTCTTC. Translated, it gives CASTGAGKYNEQFF. The J gene is TRBJ2-1, the V gene TRBV5-1; D might be TRBD2 (6 bases). Germline lookup yields CDR1 SGHRS and CDR2 YFSETQ. The length of the CDR3 is 14 residues. With 6 bases removed from V and 4 bases from J, the gap between germline ends came to 14 bases.